This TCR beta chain was sequenced for a study of beta chain features in type 1 diabetes. Across the study: No patient-donor differences in age, gender, total cells or subset yield.

In this sample, this clone turned up a few times. Its specificity is unknown. The same CDR3 can be traced to other DNA sequences in this sample. Whole-study findings and limits: For Type 1 diabetes patients, all four CD4+ subsets carried TCRB CDR3s that were moderately but significantly shorter. The study found that naive, central memory and Treg TCRB repertoires appeared more similar in patients than in healthy donors.

Sequencing targeted expressed TCRB transcripts, as all isolated RNA had been reverse transcribed. Sequencing was performed with immunoSEQ multiplex PCR; in TCRdb, only in-frame clones are kept and a portion is missing. This sample has hundreds of thousands of clones; about 14% occur once, and the top ten carry approximately 0.042%. CD45RO/CCR7/CD25/CD127/CD95/CD27 staining was used to isolate CD4+ naive, central memory, regulatory and stem cell-like memory cells by sorting. Over 95% purity was reached by all sorted populations. CDR3 size: 12 residues. V dropped 4 bases and J dropped 5; count of bases not matched to a gene: 2. The germline CDR1 and CDR2 sequences are SQVTM and ANQGSEA.

This clonotype was obtained from a man in his late teens or twenties with type 1 diabetes. The gene calls are TRBV29-1 and TRBJ1-5, with 7 nucleotides matching TRBD1. The sample comprised naive CD4+ T cells from blood. The CDR3 DNA is TGCAGCGTTGCAGGGGGAGATCAGCCCCAGCATTTT. Amino acid sequence: CSVAGGDQPQHF.